This T cell receptor (beta chain) was observed in a study of CD8 T cells in ankylosing spondylitis. Overall study results and limits: In peripheral blood, disease-linked CD8+ clones occurred at relatively low frequencies. Clones linked to disease were reported to show significant enrichment in matched ankylosing spondylitis synovial fluid.

After removal of 0 bases from V and 7 bases from J, the junction contained 8 bases not matched to a gene. The CDR3 runs to 15 residues. Germline CDR1 is SGHDT and CDR2 is YYEEEE. MiXCR, run by TCRdb on the 5' RACE reads, gives a single entry per CDR3 protein. Of about 360,000 distinct CDR3 sequences detected, 20% appear once; the ten largest clones hold less than 15%. Notes on this clonotype: Its antigen is still unknown.

The TCR originated in a male donor with ankylosing spondylitis or in good health (not recorded which). Sample: blood, either unsorted or a sorted T cell fraction (not recorded which). The V call is TRBV5-6, the J call TRBJ2-7; TRBD1 matches 9 bases. The CDR3 protein is CASSLGGTGTMEQYF. CDR3 DNA: TGTGCCAGCAGCTTGGGGGGGACAGGGACCATGGAGCAGTACTTC.